The clone carrying this T cell receptor beta chain has ten or more counts. RNA transcripts provided the template for amplifying TCR beta CDR3 regions. Second-round multiplex PCR came after a first-round RT-PCR that employed HTBI primers. Each CDR3 protein gets one entry after TCRdb re-called the multiplex PCR reads with MiXCR. The sample lists around 1.1 million distinct CDR3 sequences, about 40% occurring once. CDR1 is SGHRS, CDR2 YFSETQ, per germline. Trimming cost V 1 base and J 7 bases, with 15 bases left between them. This CDR3 comprises 16 residues. Patients were left out if they had other autoimmune diseases, uncontrolled infections, pregnancy or lactation. The diagnostic workup employed clinical symptoms, serum thyroxine, TRAb, thyroid ultrasound and orbital computed tomography. This sample is part of a study of Graves' ophthalmopathy and Graves' hyperthyroidism. Study as a whole: Hyperthyroidism qualified as stable when ophthalmopathy did not develop within 18 months of follow-up.

The chain uses TRBV5-1 and TRBJ1-6; D perhaps matches TRBD1 (6 bases). The clonotype comes from an adult man with Graves' hyperthyroidism. Sequencing was performed on peripheral blood or thyroid tissue (not recorded which). CDR3: CASSLTVQGRNSPLHF. The DNA for the CDR3 is TGCGCCAGCAGCTTGACGGTGCAGGGGAGGAATTCACCCCTCCACTTT.